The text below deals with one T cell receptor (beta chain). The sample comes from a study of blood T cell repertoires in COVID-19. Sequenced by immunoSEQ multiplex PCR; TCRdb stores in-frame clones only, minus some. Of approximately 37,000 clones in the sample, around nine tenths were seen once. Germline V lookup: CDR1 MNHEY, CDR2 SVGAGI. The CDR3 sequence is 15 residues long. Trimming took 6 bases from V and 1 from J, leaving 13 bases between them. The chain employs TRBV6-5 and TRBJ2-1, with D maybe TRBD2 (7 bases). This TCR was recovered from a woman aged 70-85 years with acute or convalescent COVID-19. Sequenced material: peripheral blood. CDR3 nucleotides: TGTGCCAGCAGCCAGGGGAGGGGATCCTACAATGAGCAGTTCTTC. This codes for CASSQGRGSYNEQFF.